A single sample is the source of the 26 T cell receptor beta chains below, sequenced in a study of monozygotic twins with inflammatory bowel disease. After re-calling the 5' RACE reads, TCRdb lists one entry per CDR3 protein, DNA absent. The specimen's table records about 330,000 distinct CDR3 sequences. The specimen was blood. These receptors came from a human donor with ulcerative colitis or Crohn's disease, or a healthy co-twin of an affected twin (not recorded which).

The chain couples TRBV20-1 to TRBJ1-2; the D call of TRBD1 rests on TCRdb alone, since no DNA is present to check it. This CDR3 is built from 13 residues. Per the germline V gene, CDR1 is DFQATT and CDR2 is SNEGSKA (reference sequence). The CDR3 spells CSATDRARYGYTF.

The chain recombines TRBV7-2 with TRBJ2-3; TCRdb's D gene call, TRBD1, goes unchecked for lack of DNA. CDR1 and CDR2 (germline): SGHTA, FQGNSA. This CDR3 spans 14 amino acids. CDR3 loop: CASSWGTGYDTQYF.

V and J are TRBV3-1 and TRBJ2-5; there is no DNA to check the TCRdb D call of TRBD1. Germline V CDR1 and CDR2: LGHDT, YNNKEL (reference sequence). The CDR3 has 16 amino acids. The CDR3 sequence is CASIGSRTGYEKTQYF.

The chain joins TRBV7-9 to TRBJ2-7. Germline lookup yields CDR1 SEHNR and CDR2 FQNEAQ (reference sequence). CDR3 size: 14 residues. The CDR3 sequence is CASSLPTFPYEQYF.

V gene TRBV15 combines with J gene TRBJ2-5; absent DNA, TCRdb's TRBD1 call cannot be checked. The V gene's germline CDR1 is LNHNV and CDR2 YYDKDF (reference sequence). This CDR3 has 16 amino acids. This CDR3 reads CATSRDRQGAMETQYF.

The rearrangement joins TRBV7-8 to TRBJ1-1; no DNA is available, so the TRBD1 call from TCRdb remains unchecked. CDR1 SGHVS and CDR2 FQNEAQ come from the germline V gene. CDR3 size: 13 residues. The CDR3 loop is CASSSLWGAEAFF.

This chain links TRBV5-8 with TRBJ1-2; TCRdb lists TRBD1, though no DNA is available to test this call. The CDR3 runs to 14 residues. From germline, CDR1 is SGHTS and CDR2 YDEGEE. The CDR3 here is CASRGPGEVDGYTF.

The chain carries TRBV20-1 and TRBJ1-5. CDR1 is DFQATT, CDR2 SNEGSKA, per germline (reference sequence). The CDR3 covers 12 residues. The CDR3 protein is CSARDVNQPQHF.

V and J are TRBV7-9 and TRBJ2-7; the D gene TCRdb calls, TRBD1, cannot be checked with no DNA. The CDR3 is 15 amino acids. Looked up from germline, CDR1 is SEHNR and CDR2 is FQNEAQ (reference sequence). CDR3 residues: CASTKGSTGLGEQYF.

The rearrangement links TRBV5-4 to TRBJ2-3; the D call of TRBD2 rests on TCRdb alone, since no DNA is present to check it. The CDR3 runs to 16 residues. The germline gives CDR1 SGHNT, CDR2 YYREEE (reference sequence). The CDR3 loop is CASSTGLAGGLDTQYF.

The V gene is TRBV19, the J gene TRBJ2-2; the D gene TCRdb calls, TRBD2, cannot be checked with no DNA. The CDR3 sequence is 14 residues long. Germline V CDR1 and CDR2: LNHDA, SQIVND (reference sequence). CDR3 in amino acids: CASMPGRLRGELFF.

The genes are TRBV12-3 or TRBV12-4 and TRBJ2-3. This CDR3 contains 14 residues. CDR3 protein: CASSLILPTDTQYF.

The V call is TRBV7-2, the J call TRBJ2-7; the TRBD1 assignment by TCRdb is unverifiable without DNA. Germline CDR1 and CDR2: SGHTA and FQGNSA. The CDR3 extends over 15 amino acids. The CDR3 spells CASSQGGTGPYEQYF.

CDR3 protein: CSARVGTRLTQTQYF. The genes are TRBV20-1 and TRBJ2-5; the D call from TCRdb, TRBD1, cannot be confirmed without DNA. This CDR3 has 15 amino acids. CDR1 is DFQATT and CDR2 is SNEGSKA in the germline V gene (reference sequence).

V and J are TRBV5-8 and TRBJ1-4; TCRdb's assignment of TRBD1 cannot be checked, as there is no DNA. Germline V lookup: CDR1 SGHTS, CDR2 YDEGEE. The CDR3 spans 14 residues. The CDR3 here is CASSLWDLNEKLFF.

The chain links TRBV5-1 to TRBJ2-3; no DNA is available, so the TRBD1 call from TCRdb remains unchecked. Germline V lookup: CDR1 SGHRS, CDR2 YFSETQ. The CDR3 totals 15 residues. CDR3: CASSLGQAPPDTQYF.

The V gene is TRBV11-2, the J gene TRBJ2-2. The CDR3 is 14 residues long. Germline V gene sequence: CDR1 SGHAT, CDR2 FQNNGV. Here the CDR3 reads CASSLGRSTGELFF.

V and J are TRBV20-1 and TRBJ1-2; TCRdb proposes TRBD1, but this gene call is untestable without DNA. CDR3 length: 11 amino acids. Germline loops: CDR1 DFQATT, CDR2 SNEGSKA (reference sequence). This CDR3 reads CSATTGYGYTF.

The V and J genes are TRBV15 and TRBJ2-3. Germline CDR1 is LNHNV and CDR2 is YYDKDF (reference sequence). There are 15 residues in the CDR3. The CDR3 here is CATSSGFSGTDTQYF.

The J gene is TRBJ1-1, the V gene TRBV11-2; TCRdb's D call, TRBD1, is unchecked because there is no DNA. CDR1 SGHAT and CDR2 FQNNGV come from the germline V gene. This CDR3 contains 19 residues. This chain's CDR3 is CASSLSFSVTTRRPPEAFF.

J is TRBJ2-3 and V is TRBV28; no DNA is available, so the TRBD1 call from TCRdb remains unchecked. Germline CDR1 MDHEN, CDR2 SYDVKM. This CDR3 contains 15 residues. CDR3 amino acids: CASSAGTVNTDTQYF.

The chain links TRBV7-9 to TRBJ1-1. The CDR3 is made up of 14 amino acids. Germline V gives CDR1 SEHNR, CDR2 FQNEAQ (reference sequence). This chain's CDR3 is CASSLTDLNTEAFF.

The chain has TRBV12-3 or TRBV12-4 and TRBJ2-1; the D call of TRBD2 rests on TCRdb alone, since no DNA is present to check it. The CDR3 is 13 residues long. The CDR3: CASSRLAGNEQFF.

CDR3 loop: CASSFKDRNEAFF. The chain carries TRBV5-6 and TRBJ1-1; TCRdb's D call of TRBD1 is untestable without DNA. The CDR3 extends over 13 amino acids. Germline V gene data show CDR1 as SGHDT and CDR2 as YYEEEE.

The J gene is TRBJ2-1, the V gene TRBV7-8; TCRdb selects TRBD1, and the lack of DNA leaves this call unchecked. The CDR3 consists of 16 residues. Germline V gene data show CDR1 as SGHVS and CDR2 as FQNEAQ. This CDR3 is CASSPPFGVRGNEQFF.

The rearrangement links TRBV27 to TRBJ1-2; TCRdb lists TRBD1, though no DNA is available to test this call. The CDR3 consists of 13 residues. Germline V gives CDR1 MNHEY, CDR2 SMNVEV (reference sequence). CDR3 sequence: CASSLKTGTGYTF.